The rows below give T cell receptor beta chains drawn from one sample of a study of technical replicates of blood from four donors. The assay was immunoSEQ multiplex PCR, and TCRdb's table has in-frame clones only and misses some. The data contain about 70,000 clones, 95% to 98% of them seen just once; the ten biggest clones take up approximately 0.2%. Material for sequencing was T cells isolated from PBMCs. The receptor set was obtained from a human donor in good health. Both conserved end residues are part of each CDR3. The D gene is left open where the match is weak. Expanded clones get a size class; other rows say once, few or many, or leave the size out.

J: TRBJ2-7
V: TRBV5-6
D: -
size: -
DNA: TGTGCCAGCAGCCTAAGTATCGAGCAGTACTTC
CDR3: CASSLSIEQYF

J: TRBJ2-5
V: TRBV4-1
D: TRBD2
size: -
DNA: TGCGCCAGCAGCCAAGATGGAGCGGGAGGTTGGGGAGAGACCCAGTACTTC
CDR3: CASSQDGAGGWGETQYF

J: TRBJ2-3
V: TRBV9
D: -
size: -
DNA: TGTGCCAGCAGCGTATCTCTCCGCACAGATACGCAGTATTTT
CDR3: CASSVSLRTDTQYF

J: TRBJ2-3
V: TRBV28
D: -
size: -
DNA: TGTGCCAGCAGTTTAAGGGGAGATACGCAGTATTTT
CDR3: CASSLRGDTQYF

J: TRBJ1-2
V: TRBV4-3
D: -
size: -
DNA: TGCGCCAGCAGCCAAGATAGCACAGGGCGGAGAGGCTACACCTTC
CDR3: CASSQDSTGRRGYTF

J: TRBJ2-5
V: TRBV11-1
D: -
size: -
DNA: TGTGCCAGCAGCTTATTAGGGGGACAAGAGACCCAGTACTTC
CDR3: CASSLLGGQETQYF

J: TRBJ2-3
V: TRBV7-9
D: -
size: -
DNA: TGTGCCAGCAGCCAAACAGATACGCAGTATTTT
CDR3: CASSQTDTQYF

J: TRBJ2-1
V: TRBV19
D: TRBD2
size: -
DNA: TGTGCCAGTAGTCCAAGGACTAGCGGGATTTACAATGAGCAGTTCTTC
CDR3: CASSPRTSGIYNEQFF

J: TRBJ2-7
V: TRBV2
D: -
size: -
DNA: TGTGCCAGCGGTCAGGGCTACGAGCAGTACTTC
CDR3: CASGQGYEQYF

J: TRBJ2-3
V: TRBV11-2
D: TRBD2
size: -
DNA: TGTGCCAGCAGCTTAGGTGGACTAGGAGGTAGCACAGATACGCAGTATTTT
CDR3: CASSLGGLGGSTDTQYF

J: TRBJ1-1
V: TRBV7-9
D: TRBD1
size: -
DNA: TGTGCCAGCAGCCACTGGACAGGAGCCTTGAACACTGAAGCTTTCTTT
CDR3: CASSHWTGALNTEAFF

J: TRBJ2-7
V: TRBV9
D: -
size: -
DNA: TGTGCCAGCAGCGTAGGGGGGGGCCTCCTTAGGGACGAGCAGTACTTC
CDR3: CASSVGGGLLRDEQYF

J: TRBJ1-1
V: TRBV9
D: TRBD1
size: once
DNA: TGTGCCAGCAGCGTAGGGTGGGGGTACAGGGGTGGCACTGAAGCTTTCTTT
CDR3: CASSVGWGYRGGTEAFF

J: TRBJ2-1
V: TRBV11-2
D: -
size: -
DNA: TGTGCCAGCAGCTTAGGTCGCGGGACTCACAATGAGCAGTTCTTC
CDR3: CASSLGRGTHNEQFF

J: TRBJ2-7
V: TRBV20-1
D: -
size: -
DNA: TGCAGTGCGGGGGGGCCCTACGAGCAGTACTTC
CDR3: CSAGGPYEQYF

J: TRBJ1-1
V: TRBV28
D: -
size: -
DNA: TGTGCCAGCAGCCCCACCAGGGGAATGAACACTGAAGCTTTCTTT
CDR3: CASSPTRGMNTEAFF

J: TRBJ1-5
V: TRBV5-4
D: -
size: once
DNA: TGTGCCAGCAGCTTAATCCCATCTTTAGGGGCTCAGCCCCAGCATTTT
CDR3: CASSLIPSLGAQPQHF